This T cell receptor (beta chain) originates from a study of shared T cell receptors in the human thymus. Germline lookup yields CDR1 LGHNA and CDR2 YSLEER. V dropped 4 bases and J dropped 3; count of bases not matched to a gene: 16. The CDR3 length is 19 residues. Assay: immunoSEQ multiplex PCR; the TCRdb copy retains only in-frame clones and omits some. The sample lists hundreds of thousands of clones; about four fifths were seen once. These data were also reused for a study on human thymus T cells. This second study says: Congenital heart defects were the reason for the corrective surgery that the donors, healthy Finnish infants, were having. Thymic material originated from resections removed in the course of corrective heart surgery.

This receptor was identified in a boy in the first two years of life with a congenital heart defect. Sequencing input: thymocytes. The chain recombines TRBV4-3 with TRBJ1-4; TRBD1 matches at 8 bases. The CDR3 here is CASSPTIPDRGEANEKLFF. The CDR3 DNA reads as TGCGCCAGCAGCCCTACGATACCCGACAGGGGCGAGGCTAATGAAAAACTGTTTTTT.